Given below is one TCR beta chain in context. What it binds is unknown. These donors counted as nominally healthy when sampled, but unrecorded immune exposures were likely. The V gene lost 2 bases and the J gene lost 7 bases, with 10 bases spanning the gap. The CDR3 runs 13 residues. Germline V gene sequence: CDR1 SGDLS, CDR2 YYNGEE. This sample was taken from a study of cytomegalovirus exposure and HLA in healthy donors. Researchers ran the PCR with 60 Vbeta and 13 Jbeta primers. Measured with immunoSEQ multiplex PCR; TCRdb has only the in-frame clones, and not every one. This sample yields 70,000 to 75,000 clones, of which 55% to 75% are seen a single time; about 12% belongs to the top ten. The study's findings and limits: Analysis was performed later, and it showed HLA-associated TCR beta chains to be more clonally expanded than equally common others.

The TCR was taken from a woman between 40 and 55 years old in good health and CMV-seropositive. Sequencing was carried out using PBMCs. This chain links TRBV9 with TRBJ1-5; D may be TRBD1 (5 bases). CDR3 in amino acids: CASSVDSDQPQHF. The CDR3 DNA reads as TGTGCCAGCAGCGTCGACAGTGACCAGCCCCAGCATTTT.